The TCR beta chain described here comes from a study of blood T cell repertoires in COVID-19. On the study more broadly: Material from acute and convalescent COVID-19 was sourced from the United States, Italy and Spain. The analysed material was cDNA or gDNA that came from T cells, B-cell-depleted T cells, or PBMCs.

The CDR3 has 17 residues. Germline CDR1 and CDR2: SGHAT and FQNNGV. V shed 4 bases and J shed 6 bases, with 23 bases lying between them. Only in-frame clones appear in the TCRdb table, and some are missing; sequencing was by immunoSEQ multiplex PCR. The table lists 300,000 to 400,000 clones, 85% to 90% of them singletons. Those who participated ranged in age from 18 to 89 years and resided in about two dozen US areas. Participants had their cohort set by participant-reported clinical history. The rearrangement joins TRBV11-2 to TRBJ2-3, with TRBD1 as a possible D gene (6 bases). Specimen: PBMCs or T cells enriched from blood (not recorded which). The sequence was collected from a woman aged 25 to 39 with acute COVID-19. The chain's CDR3 is CASSWDNSGVQMDTQYF. The CDR3 coding sequence is TGTGCCAGCAGCTGGGACAACTCAGGGGTACAGATGGATACGCAGTATTTT.